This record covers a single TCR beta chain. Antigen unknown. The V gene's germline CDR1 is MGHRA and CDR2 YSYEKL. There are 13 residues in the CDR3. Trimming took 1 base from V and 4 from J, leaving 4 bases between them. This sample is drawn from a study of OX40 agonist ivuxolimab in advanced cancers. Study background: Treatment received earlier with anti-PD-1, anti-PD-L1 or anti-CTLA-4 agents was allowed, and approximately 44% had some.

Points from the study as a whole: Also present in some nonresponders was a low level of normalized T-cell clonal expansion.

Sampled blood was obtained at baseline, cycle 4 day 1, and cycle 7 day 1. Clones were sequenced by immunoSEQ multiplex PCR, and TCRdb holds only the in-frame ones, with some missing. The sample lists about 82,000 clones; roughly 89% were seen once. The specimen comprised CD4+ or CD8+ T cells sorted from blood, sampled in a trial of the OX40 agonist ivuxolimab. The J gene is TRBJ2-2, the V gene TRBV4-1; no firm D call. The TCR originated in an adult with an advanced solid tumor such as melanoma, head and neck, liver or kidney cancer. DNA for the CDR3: TGCGCCAGCAGCCAAGTTATCACCGGGGAGCTGTTTTTT. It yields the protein CASSQVITGELFF.